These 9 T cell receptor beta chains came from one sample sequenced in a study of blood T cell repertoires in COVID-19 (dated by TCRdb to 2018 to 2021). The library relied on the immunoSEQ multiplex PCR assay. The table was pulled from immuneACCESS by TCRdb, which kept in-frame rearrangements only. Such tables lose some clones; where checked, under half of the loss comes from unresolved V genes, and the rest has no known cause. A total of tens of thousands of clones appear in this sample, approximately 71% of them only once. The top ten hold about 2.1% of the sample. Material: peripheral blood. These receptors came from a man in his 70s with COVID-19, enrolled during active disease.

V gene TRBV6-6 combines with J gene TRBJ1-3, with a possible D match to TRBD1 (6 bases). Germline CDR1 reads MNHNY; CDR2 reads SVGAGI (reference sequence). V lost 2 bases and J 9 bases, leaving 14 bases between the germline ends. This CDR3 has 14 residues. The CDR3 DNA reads TGTGCCAGCAGTTACGGATCGACAGGCAGCACCATATATTTT. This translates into CASSYGSTGSTIYF.

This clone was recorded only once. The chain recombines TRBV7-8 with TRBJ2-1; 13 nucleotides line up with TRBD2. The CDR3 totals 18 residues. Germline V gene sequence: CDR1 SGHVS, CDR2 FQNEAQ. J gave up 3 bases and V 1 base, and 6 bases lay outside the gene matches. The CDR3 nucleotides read TGTGCCAGCAGCTTAGGAGGACTAGCGGGAGTGAACTACAATGAGCAGTTCTTC. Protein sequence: CASSLGGLAGVNYNEQFF.

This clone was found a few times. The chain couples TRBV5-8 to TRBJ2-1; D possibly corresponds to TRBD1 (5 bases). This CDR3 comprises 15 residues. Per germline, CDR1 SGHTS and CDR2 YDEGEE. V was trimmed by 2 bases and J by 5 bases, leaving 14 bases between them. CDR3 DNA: TGTGCCAGCAGCTTAGCAGGGATTGGCAACAATGAGCAGTTCTTC. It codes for CASSLAGIGNNEQFF.

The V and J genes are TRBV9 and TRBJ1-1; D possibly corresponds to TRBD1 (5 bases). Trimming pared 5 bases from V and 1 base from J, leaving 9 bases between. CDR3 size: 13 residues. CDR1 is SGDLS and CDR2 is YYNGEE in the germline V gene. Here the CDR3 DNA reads TGTGCCAGCAGTGAGACAGCGAACACTGAAGCTTTCTTT. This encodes CASSETANTEAFF.

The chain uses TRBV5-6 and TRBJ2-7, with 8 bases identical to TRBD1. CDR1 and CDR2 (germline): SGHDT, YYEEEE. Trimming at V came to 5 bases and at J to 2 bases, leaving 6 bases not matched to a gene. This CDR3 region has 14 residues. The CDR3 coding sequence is TGTGCCAGCAGGCTAGGACAGGGTCCCTACGAGCAGTACTTC. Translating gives CASRLGQGPYEQYF.

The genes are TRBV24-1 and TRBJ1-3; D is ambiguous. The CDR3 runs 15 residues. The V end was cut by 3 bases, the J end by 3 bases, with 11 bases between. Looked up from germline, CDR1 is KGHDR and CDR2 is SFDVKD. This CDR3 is CATSDPGRFGNTIYF. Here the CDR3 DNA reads TGTGCCACCAGTGATCCGGGGAGATTTGGAAACACCATATATTTT.

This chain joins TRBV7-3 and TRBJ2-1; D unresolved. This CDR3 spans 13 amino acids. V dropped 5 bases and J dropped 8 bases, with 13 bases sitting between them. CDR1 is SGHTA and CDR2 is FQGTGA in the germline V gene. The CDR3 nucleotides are TGTGCCAGCAGCCCCGATTTTACTGATGAGCAGTTCTTC. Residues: CASSPDFTDEQFF.

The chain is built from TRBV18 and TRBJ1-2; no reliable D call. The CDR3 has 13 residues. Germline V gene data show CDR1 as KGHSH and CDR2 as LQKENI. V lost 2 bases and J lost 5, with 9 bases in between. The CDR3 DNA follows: TGTGCCAGCTCACCAGTGACAAGTTATGGCTACACCTTC. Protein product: CASSPVTSYGYTF.

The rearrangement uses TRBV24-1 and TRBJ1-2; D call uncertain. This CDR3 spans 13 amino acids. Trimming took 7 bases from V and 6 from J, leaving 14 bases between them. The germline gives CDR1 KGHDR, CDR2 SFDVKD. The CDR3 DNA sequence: TGTGCCACCAGCGAAGGTCGGGGAGATGGCTACACCTTC. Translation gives CATSEGRGDGYTF.